Presented here are 28 T cell receptor beta chains from one specimen sequenced in a study of identical twins. TCRdb called the 5' RACE reads again in MiXCR, with one record for every CDR3 protein. Of some 210,000 distinct CDR3 sequences in the sample, 15% to 20% were seen once. The sample was also reused in another study, on T cells expressing NK-cell markers.

The sample consisted of CD8+ T cells sorted from blood. The receptors shown here come from a woman between 18 and 29 years old in good health.

This clonotype was seen at least ten times. The CDR3 region has the DNA TGCGCCAGCAGTGAGTCGGAAGGGGGCTACGAGCAGTACTTC. Amino acids: CASSESEGGYEQYF. The gene calls are TRBV10-1 and TRBJ2-7; maybe TRBD1 (6 bases). The V end was cut by 0 bases, the J end by 3 bases, with 9 bases between. The germline V gene encodes CDR1 WNHNN and CDR2 SYGVQD (reference sequence). This CDR3 region has 14 residues.

The genes are TRBV15 and TRBJ2-7; possibly TRBD1 or TRBD2 for D (5 bases each). The CDR3 contains 14 residues. With 0 bases removed from V and 5 bases from J, the gap between germline ends came to 11 bases. The V gene's germline CDR1 is LNHNV and CDR2 YYDKDF (reference sequence). The CDR3 DNA follows: TGTGCCACCAGCAGAGATCGAGGGGAAGACGAGCAGTACTTC. It specifies CATSRDRGEDEQYF.

This chain uses TRBV10-1 with TRBJ2-5; D is uncertain. The CDR3 runs 13 residues. The V end was cut by 8 bases, the J end by 5 bases, with 15 bases between. Germline CDR1 and CDR2: WNHNN and SYGVQD (reference sequence). The CDR3 DNA reads as TGCGCCAGCCAACAAAACATCGGCGAGACCCAGTACTTC. This sequence encodes CASQQNIGETQYF.

This clonotype was counted only a few times. The chain joins TRBV27 to TRBJ2-5; no reliable D call. Germline values: CDR1 MNHEY, CDR2 SMNVEV (reference sequence). V dropped 1 base and J dropped 5 bases, with 8 bases sitting between them. This CDR3 is 13 amino acids long. CDR3 in amino acids: CASSLFHAETQYF. As DNA, the CDR3 is TGTGCCAGCAGTTTATTTCATGCCGAGACCCAGTACTTC.

This clonotype was detected once. The rearrangement links TRBV10-3 to TRBJ2-7; D ambiguous. This CDR3 spans 18 amino acids. Germline V gene sequence: CDR1 ENHRY, CDR2 SYGVKD. V gave up 3 bases and J gave up 6 bases, with 27 bases separating them. The CDR3 DNA reads as TGTGCCATCAGTGATAGTGTTCGGCTTGGCAGCTTCGTCCCCGAGCAGTACTTC. The encoded protein is CAISDSVRLGSFVPEQYF.

The gene calls are TRBV6-2 or TRBV6-3 and TRBJ2-2, with TRBD2 matching 10 bases. This CDR3 is 19 amino acids long. J lost 2 bases, V lost 0 bases, and 9 bases had no gene match. Germline V gene data show CDR1 as MNHEY and CDR2 as SVGEGT. CDR3 nucleotides: TGTGCCAGCAGTTACTCGAATGGTCTAGCGGGGGCCAACACCGGGGAGCTGTTTTTT. It translates to CASSYSNGLAGANTGELFF.

This clonotype was recorded a few times. V usage is TRBV29-1 and J usage is TRBJ2-7; D may be TRBD2 (6 bases). V dropped 3 bases and J dropped 5 bases, with 8 bases sitting between them. From germline, CDR1 is SQVTM and CDR2 ANQGSEA. The CDR3 sequence is 11 residues long. The CDR3 reads CSVEGGNEQYF. In DNA, the CDR3 is TGCAGCGTTGAGGGGGGAAACGAGCAGTACTTC.

This chain connects TRBV6-1 to TRBJ1-5; D gene ambiguous. Trimming stripped 4 bases from V and 6 bases from J, with 19 bases between. The germline CDR1 and CDR2 sequences are MNHNS and SASEGT. The CDR3 has 16 amino acids. CDR3 bases: TGTGCCAGCAGTGCCTCCTGGACGGGATTGGGTCAGCCCCAGCATTTT. Its protein is CASSASWTGLGQPQHF.

This clonotype was seen a few times. J is TRBJ2-2 and V is TRBV27; TRBD2 might be the D (5 bases). V lost 3 bases, J lost 4 bases, and 15 bases lay in between. There are 16 residues in the CDR3. Germline V gene sequence: CDR1 MNHEY, CDR2 SMNVEV (reference sequence). CDR3: CASSFILAIGTGELFF. The CDR3 coding sequence is TGTGCCAGCAGTTTTATCTTAGCGATCGGCACCGGGGAGCTGTTTTTT.

The table lists this clonotype with a few counts. The genes are TRBV7-9 and TRBJ2-7; 9 bases agree with TRBD1. V shed 9 bases and J 0 bases; nucleotides not matched to a gene: 9. Germline CDR1 reads SEHNR; CDR2 reads FQNEAQ (reference sequence). The CDR3 has 15 amino acids. The CDR3 here is CASRGGTGSSYEQYF. The DNA of the CDR3 is TGTGCCAGTCGAGGGGGGACAGGGAGCTCCTACGAGCAGTACTTC.

This sequence joins TRBV5-6 and TRBJ2-5; D is unresolved. Between the trimmed V and J ends, which lost 2 bases and 5 bases, there was a span of 7 bases. The germline V gene encodes CDR1 SGHDT and CDR2 YYEEEE. This CDR3 is built from 12 residues. CDR3 loop: CASSFPTETQYF. Written as DNA, the CDR3 is TGTGCCAGCAGCTTCCCTACGGAGACCCAGTACTTC. The variable domain in full, with the rest retrieved from reference TRBV5-6 and TRBJ2-5, is DAGVTQSPTHLIKTRGQQVTLRCSPKSGHDTVSWYQQALGQGPQFIFQYYEEEERQRGNFPDRFSGHQFPNYSSELNVNALLLGDSALYLCASSFPTETQYFGPGTRLLVL.

In its sample, this clonotype was seen a few times. The chain recombines TRBV29-1 with TRBJ2-6, with D possibly TRBD2 on 5 matching bases. CDR1 and CDR2 from the germline V gene are SQVTM and ANQGSEA. V was pared by 6 bases and J by 0 bases, with 9 bases between. The CDR3 totals 14 residues. The CDR3 DNA sequence: TGCAGCGTGGGAGAGGGCTCTGGGGCCAACGTCCTGACTTTC. It specifies CSVGEGSGANVLTF. Looking up the rest from reference TRBV29-1 and TRBJ2-6 gives the full variable domain: SAVISQKPSRDICQRGTSLTIQCQVDSQVTMMFWYRQQPGQSLTLIATANQGSEATYESGFVIDKFPISRPNLTFSTLTVSNMSPEDSSIYLCSVGEGSGANVLTFGAGSRLTVL.

The chain is built from TRBV9 and TRBJ2-1; TRBD2 agrees at 10 bases. CDR1 is SGDLS, CDR2 YYNGEE, per germline. The junction had 10 bases not matched to a gene; V was cut back by 3 bases and J by 7 bases. The CDR3 contains 16 residues. The CDR3 region has the DNA TGTGCCAGCAGCGGAATGACTAGCGGGTCGGGGAATGAGCAGTTCTTC. Its protein is CASSGMTSGSGNEQFF.

This clonotype was recorded a few times. The V gene is TRBV29-1, the J gene TRBJ2-7; weak D call: TRBD1 (6 bases). V lost 0 bases to trimming and J lost 6 bases, with 15 bases between them. The CDR3 is made up of 14 amino acids. Germline V gives CDR1 SQVTM, CDR2 ANQGSEA. The CDR3 region is CSVEDSQGVGEQYF. For the CDR3, the DNA is TGCAGCGTTGAAGACTCACAGGGAGTGGGCGAGCAGTACTTC.

At least ten counts were recorded for this clonotype. Here the CDR3 reads CASPTAGVRTGELFF. In DNA, the CDR3 is TGTGCCAGCCCCACGGCGGGAGTCCGGACCGGGGAGCTGTTTTTT. The rearrangement joins TRBV7-9 to TRBJ2-2; 7 bases are shared with TRBD2. The V gene end was trimmed by 8 bases and the J gene end by 5 bases; junction bases not matched to a gene: 11. The CDR3 has 15 residues. The germline V gene encodes CDR1 SEHNR and CDR2 FQNEAQ (reference sequence).

This clonotype was detected many times. This chain joins TRBV2 and TRBJ2-3; D unresolved. This CDR3 has 10 residues. CDR1 is SNHLY and CDR2 is FYNNEI in the germline V gene. Trimming shortened V by 6 bases and J by 6 bases, and 4 bases separated the two germline ends. The CDR3 DNA reads TGTGCCAGCAGGGGTGATACGCAGTATTTT. The encoded protein is CASRGDTQYF.

CDR3 DNA: TGCAGCGTTGAACGGCAGGAGAACACTGAAGCTTTCTTT. This gives the protein CSVERQENTEAFF. The rearrangement links TRBV29-1 to TRBJ1-1; no clear D. Trimming pared 2 bases from V and 1 base from J, leaving 8 bases between. The CDR3 consists of 13 residues. Germline loops: CDR1 SQVTM, CDR2 ANQGSEA.

A few counts support this clonotype. The chain is built from TRBV27 and TRBJ2-1; TRBD1 aligns across 7 bases. V lost 3 bases to trimming and J lost 8 bases; unmatched junction nucleotides: 10. The CDR3 length is 15 residues. In germline, CDR1 is MNHEY, CDR2 SMNVEV (reference sequence). Here the CDR3 reads CASSFVQGVNDEQFF. CDR3 DNA sequence: TGTGCCAGCAGTTTCGTCCAGGGGGTTAACGATGAGCAGTTCTTC.

This clonotype was seen only a few times. The chain is built from TRBV5-1 and TRBJ2-1; tentative D call: TRBD1 (8 bases). Trimming removed 4 bases from V and 8 bases from J, with 22 bases in between. Germline V gene data show CDR1 as SGHRS and CDR2 as YFSETQ. The CDR3 totals 16 residues. The CDR3 sequence: CASSEDRGGLLDEQFF. The CDR3 DNA reads as TGCGCCAGCAGCGAAGACAGGGGAGGGTTATTGGATGAGCAGTTCTTC.

This clonotype came up a few times. The CDR3 DNA reads as TGTGCCACCAGCAGAGCGTCAGGGGCTCGCTACGAGCAGTACTTC. It translates to CATSRASGARYEQYF. The rearrangement links TRBV15 to TRBJ2-7; a possible D gene is TRBD1 (6 bases). Germline V gene data show CDR1 as LNHNV and CDR2 as YYDKDF (reference sequence). V was trimmed by 1 base and J by 3 bases, leaving 13 bases between them. This CDR3 is built from 15 residues.

This clonotype has a handful of counts. The chain carries TRBV6-6 and TRBJ2-3; weak D call: TRBD2 (6 bases). In germline, CDR1 is MNHNY, CDR2 SVGAGI (reference sequence). V shed 7 bases and J shed 6 bases, with 14 bases lying between them. CDR3 size: 13 residues. This chain's CDR3 is CASTGGRGDTQYF. DNA of the CDR3: TGTGCCAGCACCGGAGGGAGAGGGGATACGCAGTATTTT.

This clonotype was counted a few times. The genes are TRBV11-2 and TRBJ2-7; no definite D call. V lost 5 bases and J 3 bases, leaving 14 bases between the germline ends. Germline CDR1 and CDR2: SGHAT and FQNNGV. The CDR3 extends over 14 amino acids. The CDR3 DNA sequence: TGTGCCAGCAGCCCGACCTTAGTTGGCTACGAGCAGTACTTC. It is translated as CASSPTLVGYEQYF. The full variable domain, completed using reference TRBV11-2 and TRBJ2-7, is EAGVAQSPRYKIIEKRQSVAFWCNPISGHATLYWYQQILGQGPKLLIQFQNNGVVDDSQLPKDRFSAERLKGVDSTLKIQPAKLEDSAVYLCASSPTLVGYEQYFGPGTRLTVT.

This clonotype was counted between two and nine times. J is TRBJ2-1 and V is TRBV7-2; D gene unclear. Trimming shortened V by 3 bases and J by 5 bases, and 5 bases separated the two germline ends. The CDR3 is made up of 12 amino acids. The germline V gene encodes CDR1 SGHTA and CDR2 FQGNSA. The CDR3 DNA sequence: TGTGCCAGCAGCTTCCCGGACAATGAGCAGTTCTTC. Encoded protein: CASSFPDNEQFF.

This clonotype was observed a few times. The chain joins TRBV7-8 to TRBJ2-3, with TRBD2 as a possible D gene (6 bases). The CDR3 spans 17 residues. Between the trimmed V and J ends, which lost 3 bases and 2 bases, there was a span of 18 bases. Per the germline V gene, CDR1 is SGHVS and CDR2 is FQNEAQ. The CDR3 sequence is CASSLGPGLLSTDTQYF. In nucleotides, the CDR3 is TGTGCCAGCAGCTTGGGCCCGGGACTCCTTTCCACAGATACGCAGTATTTT.

This clonotype was recorded a few times. The rearrangement links TRBV7-6 to TRBJ2-7; possibly TRBD1 for D (5 bases). V lost 4 bases and J 3 bases, leaving 13 bases between the germline ends. This CDR3 contains 14 residues. CDR1 and CDR2 (germline): SGHVS, FNYEAQ. The DNA of the CDR3 is TGTGCCAGCAGCTCTACAGGCGGTGACTACGAGCAGTACTTC. As protein: CASSSTGGDYEQYF.

In this sample, this clonotype turned up a few times. The chain recombines TRBV29-1 with TRBJ1-5, with TRBD1 matching over 8 bases. The CDR3 is made up of 13 amino acids. The germline V gene encodes CDR1 SQVTM and CDR2 ANQGSEA. With 7 bases clipped from V and 6 bases from J, the junction kept 8 bases outside the gene matches. CDR3 loop: CSAGQGASQPQHF. CDR3 DNA: TGCAGCGCCGGACAGGGTGCGAGTCAGCCCCAGCATTTT.

This clonotype was found a few times. CDR3 amino acids: CASSLSEGGTGELFF. In nucleotides, the CDR3 is TGTGCCAGCAGTTTATCGGAGGGCGGCACCGGGGAGCTGTTTTTT. The chain recombines TRBV27 with TRBJ2-2, with D tentatively TRBD2 (6 bases). The CDR3 sequence is 15 residues long. Germline V CDR1 and CDR2: MNHEY, SMNVEV (reference sequence). Trimming removed 0 bases from V and 4 bases from J, with 9 bases in between.

This clonotype has only a few counts. The V and J genes are TRBV29-1 and TRBJ1-1; D is possibly TRBD1 (5 bases). V lost 6 bases, J lost 0 bases, and 17 bases lay in between. Germline V gene lookup returns CDR1 SQVTM and CDR2 ANQGSEA. This CDR3 contains 15 residues. The chain's CDR3 is CSVAGTQGVNTEAFF. For the CDR3, the DNA is TGCAGCGTGGCCGGGACCCAAGGGGTGAACACTGAAGCTTTCTTT.